Listed here are 26 T cell receptor beta chains from one sample, sequenced in a study of response to subunit inactivated influenza vaccine. TCRdb reprocessed the RT-PCR reads with MiXCR, giving one entry per CDR3 protein. This table holds approximately 700,000 distinct CDR3 sequences, more than 15% found once. The specimen comprised PBMCs from blood, sampled about 11 days after vaccination. The receptor set was obtained from a man in his forties or fifties who received an inactivated influenza vaccine.

The genes are TRBV20-1 and TRBJ2-7, with D perhaps matching TRBD2 (6 bases). CDR1 and CDR2 (germline): DFQATT, SNEGSKA (reference sequence). The CDR3 is made up of 15 amino acids. V was pared by 6 bases and J by 7 bases, with 25 bases between. The CDR3 sequence: CSAGHLLAARGEQYF. CDR3 DNA: TGCAGTGCAGGGCATCTACTAGCTGCCCGGGGGGAGCAGTACTTC.

With regard to this clonotype: One end of the junction varies from germline; a read error may be responsible. This chain joins TRBV12-3 or TRBV12-4 and TRBJ2-1; 9 positions agree with TRBD1. The CDR3 totals 14 residues. CDR3 nucleotide sequence: TGTGCCAGCAGCATAGGGACAGGGTCCAATGAGCGGTTCTTC. Encoded protein: CASSIGTGSNERFF.

This clonotype has only a few counts. This chain uses TRBV5-1 with TRBJ1-1; D may be TRBD1 (5 bases). The length of the CDR3 is 14 residues. V was cut by 0 bases and J by 5 bases, with 11 bases left in between. Germline V gene sequence: CDR1 SGHRS, CDR2 YFSETQ. CDR3 in DNA: TGCGCCAGCAGCTTGGACTCCTGGGGGACTGAAGCTTTCTTT. It specifies CASSLDSWGTEAFF.

The V and J genes are TRBV7-9 and TRBJ1-2; 8 bases map to TRBD1. There are 16 residues in the CDR3. Germline-derived CDR1 and CDR2 are SEHNR and FQNEAQ (reference sequence). V was pared by 4 bases and J by 4 bases, with 11 bases of the junction left unmatched. The CDR3 DNA reads as TGTGCCAGCAGCTCGAACCGGGACAGGAAATCCTATGGCTACACCTTC. Translated, it gives CASSSNRDRKSYGYTF.

This clonotype was counted between two and nine times. The rearrangement links TRBV7-9 to TRBJ1-2; no clear D gene. Germline-derived CDR1 and CDR2 are SEHNR and FQNEAQ (reference sequence). V lost 1 base and J lost 8, with 14 bases in between. The CDR3 is 14 amino acids. CDR3 residues: CASSLEVVEHGYTF. The CDR3 DNA is TGTGCCAGCAGCTTAGAGGTGGTGGAACACGGCTACACCTTC.

This chain links TRBV5-1 with TRBJ1-3; no definite D call. There are 14 residues in the CDR3. CDR1 is SGHRS, CDR2 YFSETQ, per germline. V gave up 7 bases and J gave up 0 bases, with 11 bases separating them. CDR3 protein: CASGNPFSGNTIYF. The CDR3 DNA reads TGCGCCAGCGGGAACCCCTTCTCTGGAAACACCATATATTTT.

There are a few counts of this clonotype. The chain is built from TRBV20-1 and TRBJ2-1; a possible D gene is TRBD1 (6 bases). The CDR3 consists of 16 residues. Trimming cost V 0 bases and J 1 base, with 13 bases left between them. CDR1 DFQATT and CDR2 SNEGSKA come from the germline V gene (reference sequence). The CDR3: CSARDLARGSYNEQFF. CDR3 nucleotide sequence: TGCAGTGCTAGAGATCTGGCCAGGGGTTCCTACAATGAGCAGTTCTTC.

The genes are TRBV20-1 and TRBJ2-1; D gene uncertain. Germline V gene data show CDR1 as DFQATT and CDR2 as SNEGSKA (reference sequence). The length of the CDR3 is 11 residues. The V and J ends lost 6 bases and 8 bases respectively, with 11 bases between them. CDR3 coding DNA: TGCAGTGCCAAGCCCTCGCATGAGCAGTTCTTC. It yields the protein CSAKPSHEQFF.

This clonotype was picked up a small number of times. The chain employs TRBV20-1 and TRBJ1-6; D is undetermined. CDR3 length: 13 residues. Germline V gives CDR1 DFQATT, CDR2 SNEGSKA (reference sequence). Trimming took off 4 bases at V and 6 bases at J, with 10 bases between the two ends. CDR3 amino acids: CSANPGVNSPLHF. The CDR3, as DNA: TGCAGTGCTAACCCTGGAGTTAATTCACCCCTCCACTTT.

This chain joins TRBV5-1 and TRBJ2-1; perhaps TRBD2 as D (5 bases). This CDR3 is built from 16 residues. V lost 2 bases to trimming and J lost 4 bases, with 16 bases between them. CDR1 and CDR2 from the germline V gene are SGHRS and YFSETQ. CDR3 sequence reads: CASSLFLGREYNEQFF. DNA for the CDR3: TGCGCCAGCAGCTTATTCCTTGGACGGGAATACAATGAGCAGTTCTTC.

This clonotype was seen a handful of times. The chain combines TRBV6-2 or TRBV6-3 with TRBJ2-7, with TRBD1 identical over 8 bases. The CDR3 runs 14 residues. Trimming removed 5 bases from V and 2 bases from J; junction bases left unmatched: 5. Germline values: CDR1 MNHEY, CDR2 SVGEGT. The CDR3 protein is CASSATGVAYEQYF. CDR3 DNA: TGTGCCAGCAGTGCGACAGGGGTTGCCTACGAGCAGTACTTC.

There are a few counts of this clonotype. The chain couples TRBV28 to TRBJ1-6, with TRBD1 matching over 8 bases. Germline CDR1 is MDHEN and CDR2 is SYDVKM. V lost 8 bases to trimming and J lost 10 bases; unmatched junction nucleotides: 13. This CDR3 comprises 15 residues. The CDR3 sequence: CASSEGRTGRSPLHF. In DNA form, the CDR3 reads TGTGCCAGCTCCGAAGGGCGGACAGGGCGATCACCCCTCCACTTT.

The chain has TRBV11-2 and TRBJ2-5; TRBD2 matches 9 bases. From germline, CDR1 is SGHAT and CDR2 FQNNGV. The CDR3 runs to 15 residues. V was pared by 6 bases and J by 2 bases, with 7 bases of the junction left unmatched. CDR3 DNA: TGTGCCAGCAGACCCCTAGCGGGGAGGCAAGAGACCCAGTACTTC. Protein sequence: CASRPLAGRQETQYF. The full variable domain, in which reference TRBV11-2 and TRBJ2-5 provide the parts outside the CDR3, is EAGVAQSPRYKIIEKRQSVAFWCNPISGHATLYWYQQILGQGPKLLIQFQNNGVVDDSQLPKDRFSAERLKGVDSTLKIQPAKLEDSAVYLCASRPLAGRQETQYFGPGTRLLVL.

The rearrangement links TRBV19 to TRBJ1-2, with 9 bases that match TRBD1. This CDR3 region has 15 residues. The junction had 8 bases not matched to a gene; V was cut back by 6 bases and J by 3 bases. CDR1 and CDR2 from the germline V gene are LNHDA and SQIVND (reference sequence). CDR3 residues: CASRTNRGQDYGYTF. CDR3 in DNA: TGTGCCAGTAGGACTAACAGGGGGCAGGACTATGGCTACACCTTC.

In its sample, this clonotype was seen many times. The rearrangement joins TRBV5-1 to TRBJ2-7, with 9 bases fitting TRBD1. CDR3 length equals 14 residues. Germline lookup yields CDR1 SGHRS and CDR2 YFSETQ. V was clipped by 0 bases and J by 5 bases; unmatched bases: 3. CDR3 region: CASSLVGQGNEQYF. The DNA for the CDR3 is TGCGCCAGCAGCTTGGTTGGACAGGGGAACGAGCAGTACTTC. Combining the CDR3 with reference TRBV5-1 and TRBJ2-7 gives the whole variable domain KAGVTQTPRYLIKTRGQQVTLSCSPISGHRSVSWYQQTPGQGLQFLFEYFSETQRNKGNFPGRFSGRQFSNSRSEMNVSTLELGDSALYLCASSLVGQGNEQYFGPGTRLTVT.

The V and J genes are TRBV3-1 and TRBJ2-1; 11 bases align to TRBD2. Germline V gives CDR1 LGHDT, CDR2 YNNKEL (reference sequence). The CDR3 covers 17 residues. The V and J ends lost 0 bases and 7 bases, in that order; junction bases with no gene match: 8. CDR3 region: CASSQDTGTSGRNEQFF. Written as DNA, the CDR3 is TGTGCCAGCAGCCAAGATACCGGGACTAGCGGTAGAAATGAGCAGTTCTTC.

CDR3 amino acids: CSARVAGQGAMGQFF. CDR3 coding DNA: TGCAGTGCTAGAGTTGCGGGACAGGGGGCAATGGGGCAGTTCTTC. The V gene is TRBV20-1, the J gene TRBJ2-1, with 12 bases fitting TRBD1. Trimming removed 1 base from V and 12 bases from J; junction bases left unmatched: 10. The germline V gene has CDR1 DFQATT and CDR2 SNEGSKA (reference sequence). CDR3 size: 15 residues.

The chain joins TRBV3-1 to TRBJ1-3; D unclear. The CDR3 is 14 amino acids. Germline CDR1 reads LGHDT; CDR2 reads YNNKEL (reference sequence). V was pared by 5 bases and J by 0 bases, with 8 bases between. The CDR3 region has the DNA TGTGCCAGCAGCGGAACGGACTCTGGAAACACCATATATTTT. This codes for CASSGTDSGNTIYF. The variable domain in full, with the rest retrieved from reference TRBV3-1 and TRBJ1-3, is DTAVSQTPKYLVTQMGNDKSIKCEQNLGHDTMYWYKQDSKKFLKIMFSYNNKELIINETVPNRFSPKSPDKAHLNLHINSLELGDSAVYFCASSGTDSGNTIYFGEGSWLTVV.

The chain couples TRBV3-1 to TRBJ1-4, with 9 nucleotides matching TRBD1. The CDR3 is made up of 15 amino acids. V dropped 5 bases and J dropped 4; count of bases not matched to a gene: 5. Per the germline V gene, CDR1 is LGHDT and CDR2 is YNNKEL (reference sequence). The CDR3 spells CASSVTGQGNEKLFF. CDR3 nucleotides: TGTGCCAGCAGCGTAACGGGACAGGGTAATGAAAAACTGTTTTTT.

This clonotype was detected ten times or more. The chain has TRBV9 and TRBJ2-1; tentative D call: TRBD2 (5 bases). Germline assignment: CDR1 SGDLS and CDR2 YYNGEE. V lost 0 bases to trimming and J lost 7 bases, with 17 bases between them. CDR3 length equals 16 residues. The CDR3 bases are TGTGCCAGCAGCGTAGAGTCCTTCCGGGGAAGGAATGAGCAGTTCTTC. Its protein product is CASSVESFRGRNEQFF.

V gene TRBV3-1 combines with J gene TRBJ2-1, with 13 bases that match TRBD2. This CDR3 is 16 amino acids long. CDR1 is LGHDT and CDR2 is YNNKEL in the germline V gene (reference sequence). V trimming: 4 bases; J trimming: 7 bases; junction bases outside the gene matches: 7. The CDR3 is CASSLLTSGRRNEQFF. The CDR3 DNA is TGTGCCAGCAGCCTACTGACTAGCGGGAGGAGGAATGAGCAGTTCTTC.

This chain links TRBV19 with TRBJ2-7; D gene uncertain. The CDR3 consists of 14 residues. Germline V CDR1 and CDR2: LNHDA, SQIVND (reference sequence). V lost 4 bases and J lost 2, with 12 bases in between. Here the CDR3 reads CASSRRLETYEQYF. As DNA, the CDR3 is TGTGCCAGTAGTAGGAGACTTGAAACCTACGAGCAGTACTTC.

The CDR3: CASSDTDRGNWGEQYF. CDR3 DNA: TGTGCCAGCAGCGACACAGACAGGGGGAATTGGGGCGAGCAGTACTTC. The chain has TRBV7-9 and TRBJ2-7; TRBD1 matches 9 bases. In germline, CDR1 is SEHNR, CDR2 FQNEAQ (reference sequence). V gave up 5 bases and J gave up 6 bases; unmatched junction bases: 14. The CDR3 sequence is 16 residues long.

This rearrangement joins TRBV12-3 or TRBV12-4 to TRBJ2-1, with TRBD2 as a possible D gene (7 bases). V dropped 7 bases and J dropped 9 bases, with 16 bases sitting between them. This CDR3 contains 13 residues. CDR3: CASKHRGGGEQFF. In DNA, the CDR3 is TGTGCCAGCAAGCATCGAGGGGGGGGTGAGCAGTTCTTC.

The chain joins TRBV12-3 or TRBV12-4 to TRBJ2-1, with 10 bases fitting TRBD2. This CDR3 region has 15 residues. V lost 5 bases, J lost 6 bases, and 7 bases stayed unmatched. CDR3 in amino acids: CASSTSGTSVNEQFF. The CDR3 DNA is TGTGCCAGCAGTACCTCCGGGACTAGCGTCAATGAGCAGTTCTTC.

The chain combines TRBV28 with TRBJ2-3; possible D gene TRBD2, 5 bases. Trimming left V 4 bases short and J 2 bases short, with 7 bases between. This CDR3 region has 13 residues. Per the germline V gene, CDR1 is MDHEN and CDR2 is SYDVKM. CDR3 in DNA: TGTGCCAGCAGTTCCCGGGACACAGATACGCAGTATTTT. It is translated as CASSSRDTDTQYF.